These T cell receptor beta chains were read from a single sample in a study of long-term antiretroviral therapy in people with HIV. The assay was immunoSEQ multiplex PCR, and TCRdb's table has in-frame clones only and misses some. The data contain about 6,000 clones, over 75% of them singletons. The sequences come from unsorted PBMCs, collected 0.5 years before starting antiretroviral therapy. These TCRs come from a man in his forties or fifties with HIV. Each CDR3 is given with its conserved first and last residue. The D gene is left open where the match is weak. The listing skips clone size in some rows; elsewhere it reads once, few, many or a size class.

d_call	clone_size	cdr3_length	v_call	j_call	cdr3_nt	cdr3_aa
TRBD1	.	14	TRBV28	TRBJ2-7	TGTGCCAGCAGTTCCGGGACAGGCTTTTACGAGCAGTACTTC	CASSSGTGFYEQYF
.	.	14	TRBV6-1	TRBJ2-2	TGTGCCAGCAGTGAATCCGGGGGCACCGGGGAGCTGTTTTTT	CASSESGGTGELFF
TRBD1	.	14	TRBV30	TRBJ1-2	TGTGCCTGGAGTGGAGCGGGAAGGACAGGGGGCTACACCTTC	CAWSGAGRTGGYTF
.	.	12	TRBV30	TRBJ2-7	TGTGCCTGCTCGGGGGTAGTCGACGAGCAGTACTTC	CACSGVVDEQYF
.	.	11	TRBV20-1	TRBJ1-1	TGCAGAGCCTCGGAGAACACTGAAGCTTTCTTT	CRASENTEAFF
.	.	14	TRBV2	TRBJ1-3	TGTGCCAGCAGTTTGACCTTATTAGGAAACACCATATATTTT	CASSLTLLGNTIYF
.	.	14	TRBV19	TRBJ2-2	TGTGCCAGTAATGTAGGTCCGGGAAGCGGGGAGCTGTTTTTT	CASNVGPGSGELFF
TRBD1	.	15	TRBV27	TRBJ2-7	TGTGCCAGCAGAACGACAGGGACACCCTACTACGAGCAGTACTTC	CASRTTGTPYYEQYF
TRBD2	.	15	TRBV11-2	TRBJ2-7	TGTGCCAGCAGCTTAGATGTCGGACTAGGGAACGAGCAGTACTTC	CASSLDVGLGNEQYF
TRBD2	.	16	TRBV9	TRBJ2-3	TGTGCCAGCAGCGTAGGACTAGCGGGACGGGGAGATACGCAGTATTTT	CASSVGLAGRGDTQYF
.	.	15	TRBV27	TRBJ1-5	TGTGCCAGCAGGACCTTTCCAGGTAGCAATCAGCCCCAGCATTTT	CASRTFPGSNQPQHF
TRBD1	.	19	TRBV7-8	TRBJ2-2	TGTGCCAGCAGCTTAGAAGTGGACAGGGGGCTTTCGGAACACCGGGGAGCTGTTTTT	CASSLEVDRGLSEHRGAVF
.	.	14	TRBV5-1	TRBJ2-7	TGCGCCAGCAGCCCGGCGATGGGGTCCTACGAGCAGTACTTC	CASSPAMGSYEQYF
.	.	12	TRBV13	TRBJ2-3	TGTGCCAGCAGCTTAGGTCCAGATACGCAGTATTTT	CASSLGPDTQYF
.	.	12	TRBV30	TRBJ1-2	TGTGCCTGGAGTGCCAAGGGATATGGCTACACCTTC	CAWSAKGYGYTF
.	.	15	TRBV10-2	TRBJ2-6	TGCGCCAGCAGTGAGGGGGGCGGAGGGGCCAACGTCCTGACTTTC	CASSEGGGGANVLTF
.	.	15	TRBV9	TRBJ2-5	TGTGCCAGCAGCGTAGAGGCAGTCCCGCGGGAGACCCAGTACTTC	CASSVEAVPRETQYF
TRBD1	.	15	TRBV6-4	TRBJ1-5	TGTGCCAGCAGTGATACGGACAGGGGTAATCAGCCCCAGCATTTT	CASSDTDRGNQPQHF
.	.	14	TRBV28	TRBJ1-1	TGTGCCAGCAGTTTACCAGGGTTGAACACTGAAGCTTTCTTT	CASSLPGLNTEAFF
.	.	14	TRBV5-1	TRBJ2-3	TGCGCCAGCAGCTTGGGACTTCCCACAGATACGCAGTATTTT	CASSLGLPTDTQYF
TRBD1	once	14	TRBV7-6	TRBJ2-7	TGTGCCAGCAGCTTAGGGGGGGACAGGAACGAGCAGTACTTC	CASSLGGDRNEQYF
TRBD2	.	15	TRBV4-2	TRBJ2-7	TGTGCCAGCAGCCAAACTAGCGGACTCTCCTACGAGCAGTACTTC	CASSQTSGLSYEQYF
.	.	13	TRBV28	TRBJ1-2	TGTGCCAGCAGTTTGCCCAGGGGCTATGGCTACACCTTC	CASSLPRGYGYTF
.	.	16	TRBV6-1	TRBJ1-5	TGTGCCAGCAGTGAGTTGTATTTCGGGTTGGATCAGCCCCAGCATTTT	CASSELYFGLDQPQHF
.	.	16	TRBV28	TRBJ2-1	TGTGCCAGCATCCCAGGGCAGTTGAGCTCCTACAATGAGCAGTTCTTC	CASIPGQLSSYNEQFF
.	.	16	TRBV7-2	TRBJ1-3	TGTGCCAGCAGCTTAGCGCACGCTTACTCTGGAAACACCATATATTTT	CASSLAHAYSGNTIYF
TRBD1	.	13	TRBV6-5	TRBJ1-2	TGTGCCAGTTCCGGGACAGGGAGATCTGGCTACACCTTC	CASSGTGRSGYTF
.	.	15	TRBV5-1	TRBJ1-1	TGCGCCAGCAGCCCGGGTCTCTCTCCGGGCACTGAAGCTTTCTTT	CASSPGLSPGTEAFF
TRBD1	few	14	TRBV6-4	TRBJ1-6	TGTGCCAGCAGTCGACAGGGAAGCGGGCCACCCCTCCACTTT	CASSRQGSGPPLHF
TRBD1	.	16	TRBV7-9	TRBJ1-2	TGTGCCAGCGATTGGCCGGGACAGGGGGCAGGATATGGCTACACCTTC	CASDWPGQGAGYGYTF
TRBD1	.	14	TRBV5-1	TRBJ2-7	TGCGCCAGCAGCCCCGGGACAGGAATCTACGAGCAGTACTTC	CASSPGTGIYEQYF
.	.	15	TRBV7-2	TRBJ2-7	TGTGCCAGCAGCTTATCAGGTCTACCCTCCTACGAGCAGTACTTC	CASSLSGLPSYEQYF
.	.	14	TRBV30	TRBJ2-7	TGTGCCTGGAGTACCTGGGCAGGGCGTGGCGAGCAGTACTTC	CAWSTWAGRGEQYF
.	.	15	TRBV27	TRBJ1-5	TGTGCCAGCAGCATTCTAGGGGGGGGAGATCAGCCCCAGCATTTT	CASSILGGGDQPQHF
.	.	14	TRBV5-1	TRBJ2-3	TGCGCCAGCAGCTCCGGGGAGTTCGGGGTTACGCAGTATTTT	CASSSGEFGVTQYF
.	.	13	TRBV6-5	TRBJ2-1	TGTGCCAGCAGGGCGGCCGGGGCGAGGGAGCAGTTCTTC	CASRAAGAREQFF